This entry is about one T cell receptor (beta chain). What it binds is unknown. This sample was taken from a study of regulatory dendritic cells for organ transplantation. Overall study findings and caveats: The authors noted considerable between-person heterogeneity in alloreactive memory CD8+ cells. Naive T cells showed high diversity, memory cells less, memory CD8+ least.

Clones were read by immunoSEQ multiplex PCR, and TCRdb kept only the in-frame ones, dropping some. Here the sample spans some 35,000 clones, about 93% being singletons. Deletions cut 4 bases from V and 2 bases from J, with 12 bases between. CDR3 size: 15 residues. The germline V gene has CDR1 SEHNR and CDR2 FQNEAQ (reference sequence). The chain joins TRBV7-9 to TRBJ2-1; D is possibly TRBD1 (5 bases). The material sequenced was naive CD8+ T cells from blood. As for subset: CD45RA+ naive T cells. The receptor was derived from a human donor in good health. The CDR3 reads CASSSRDRAYNEQFF. For the CDR3, the DNA is TGTGCCAGCAGCTCCCGAGACAGAGCCTACAATGAGCAGTTCTTC.